This entry lists 12 T cell receptor beta chains sequenced from one sample in a study of blood T cell repertoires in COVID-19. The data were produced by immunoSEQ multiplex PCR, yet TCRdb's version contains in-frame clones alone and is incomplete. Of over 300,000 clones listed, approximately 88% are singletons. The sequencing sample was made of peripheral blood. These receptors originate from a man aged 18-30 years who had recovered from COVID-19.

The chain combines TRBV4-1 with TRBJ2-3; possible D gene TRBD1, 5 bases. The ends were cut back, 0 bases at V and 0 bases at J, with 16 bases in the middle. Germline CDR1 and CDR2: MGHRA and YSYEKL. The CDR3 is 18 amino acids. This chain's CDR3 is CASSQDPPSRQSTDTQYF. CDR3 in DNA: TGCGCCAGCAGCCAAGATCCGCCCTCCCGACAGAGCACAGATACGCAGTATTTT.

The rearrangement joins TRBV6-5 to TRBJ1-4; TRBD1 is a possible D gene (6 bases). V lost 3 bases and J 5 bases, leaving 13 bases between the germline ends. CDR3 size: 15 residues. CDR1 and CDR2 (germline): MNHEY, SVGAGI. The CDR3 loop reads CASSYLRGWNEKLFF. CDR3 nucleotide sequence: TGTGCCAGCAGTTATTTGAGGGGGTGGAATGAAAAACTGTTTTTT.

The rearrangement links TRBV29-1 to TRBJ2-3, with TRBD1 identical over 7 bases. Trimming removed 8 bases from V and 0 bases from J; junction bases left unmatched: 5. CDR1 and CDR2 from the germline V gene are SQVTM and ANQGSEA. CDR3 size: 13 residues. CDR3 region: CSTRDSSTDTQYF. The CDR3 coding sequence is TGCAGCACTCGGGACAGCAGCACAGATACGCAGTATTTT.

The chain combines TRBV25-1 with TRBJ2-5, with TRBD2 matching over 8 bases. This CDR3 is built from 15 residues. Germline-derived CDR1 and CDR2 are MGHDK and SYGVNS. V was pared by 4 bases and J by 2 bases, with 6 bases of the junction left unmatched. The CDR3 region has the DNA TGTGCCAGCAGTGCTAGGACTAGCATTCAAGAGACCCAGTACTTC. Amino acid sequence: CASSARTSIQETQYF.

A single count supports this clone. The genes are TRBV5-4 and TRBJ2-1; the D gene is possibly TRBD1 (6 bases). This CDR3 is built from 16 residues. Trimming removed 0 bases from V and 1 base from J, with 11 bases in between. The germline V gene has CDR1 SGHNT and CDR2 YYREEE (reference sequence). This CDR3 reads CASSLGGGSSYNEQFF. CDR3 nucleotide sequence: TGTGCCAGCAGCTTGGGTGGGGGCAGTTCCTACAATGAGCAGTTCTTC.

The chain is built from TRBV14 and TRBJ2-7; D may be TRBD2 (6 bases). The germline V gene has CDR1 SGHDN and CDR2 FVKESK. The CDR3 length is 15 residues. Trimming stripped 4 bases from V and 0 bases from J, with 13 bases between. In DNA, the CDR3 is TGTGCCAGCAGCCCCGGGACTCTTCTCTCCTACGAGCAGTACTTC. It codes for CASSPGTLLSYEQYF.

The chain carries TRBV6-6 and TRBJ1-2, with 7 bases identical to TRBD1. Trimming cost V 6 bases and J 4 bases; bases outside gene matches: 14. The CDR3 contains 16 residues. Per germline, CDR1 MNHNY and CDR2 SVGAGI (reference sequence). Written as DNA, the CDR3 is TGTGCCAGCAGATCCCCGGGACAGCCCAGAACCTATGGCTACACCTTC. Translated, it gives CASRSPGQPRTYGYTF.

The rearrangement uses TRBV19 and TRBJ1-4; D is unclear. V lost 4 bases and J 4 bases, leaving 10 bases between the germline ends. Germline V gene data show CDR1 as LNHDA and CDR2 as SQIVND (reference sequence). The CDR3 length is 14 residues. The CDR3 sequence: CASSTDRVNEKLFF. Here the CDR3 DNA reads TGTGCCAGTAGTACGGATCGGGTTAATGAAAAACTGTTTTTT.

This clone was seen a few times. CDR3 in amino acids: CAISEFTGGSYEQYF. For the CDR3, the DNA is TGTGCCATCAGTGAGTTCACCGGGGGTTCCTACGAGCAGTACTTC. The chain has TRBV10-3 and TRBJ2-7; perhaps TRBD2 as D (6 bases). Trimming removed 1 base from V and 1 base from J, with 11 bases in between. The CDR3 covers 15 residues. CDR1 and CDR2 from the germline V gene are ENHRY and SYGVKD.

This chain joins TRBV2 and TRBJ1-5; TRBD1 matches 7 bases. V shed 3 bases, J shed 1 base, and the junction held 3 bases outside the gene matches. In germline, CDR1 is SNHLY, CDR2 FYNNEI. The CDR3 spans 15 residues. CDR3 sequence reads: CASSDDRASNQPQHF. CDR3 nucleotide sequence: TGTGCCAGCAGTGATGACAGGGCCAGCAATCAGCCCCAGCATTTT.

This clone was picked up a small number of times. This chain connects TRBV3-1 (or the pseudogene TRBV3-2) to TRBJ1-6; no reliable D call. The V end lost 0 bases, the J end lost 9 bases, and 12 bases lay between the germline ends. The CDR3 contains 15 residues. Germline CDR1 reads LGHDT; CDR2 reads YNNKEL (reference sequence). The CDR3 reads CASSQEPAGFSPLHF. CDR3 nucleotides: TGTGCCAGCAGCCAAGAACCAGCAGGTTTTTCACCCCTCCACTTT.

The V and J genes are TRBV7-9 and TRBJ2-1; TRBD2 is a possible D gene (5 bases). Germline V gene data show CDR1 as SEHNR and CDR2 as FQNEAQ (reference sequence). The V gene lost 7 bases and the J gene lost 8 bases, with 12 bases spanning the gap. The CDR3 extends over 12 amino acids. CDR3 loop: CASMGRGDEQFF. DNA for the CDR3: TGTGCCAGCATGGGGAGAGGCGATGAGCAGTTCTTC.